Below are 27 T cell receptor beta chains sequenced from a single sample in a study of CD8+ T cells in alopecia areata. Noted treatment: oral pan-JAK inhibitor, 5-10 mg twice daily. Reverse transcription of extracted RNA yielded cDNA, which provided the sequencing template. Some clones are missing from TCRdb's copy, which holds only in-frame ones; the method was immunoSEQ multiplex PCR. The sample yields under 150,000 clones, approximately 85% seen once. The sample consisted of CD8+ T cells sorted from blood, taken at week 4, from a patient treated with tofacitinib. Receptor source: a human donor with alopecia areata.

In nucleotides, the CDR3 is TGTGCCAGCAGTCCGACTAGCGGGGGGACCACAGATACGCAGTATTTT. Protein: CASSPTSGGTTDTQYF. This chain links TRBV6-6 with TRBJ2-3, with TRBD2 identical over 13 bases. The CDR3 has 16 amino acids. Per germline, CDR1 MNHNY and CDR2 SVGAGI (reference sequence). V was clipped by 5 bases and J by 2 bases; unmatched bases: 4.

The rearrangement links TRBV6-5 to TRBJ2-3; D is tentatively TRBD1 or TRBD2 (5 bases each). In germline, CDR1 is MNHEY, CDR2 SVGAGI. This CDR3 region has 15 residues. The V end lost 6 bases, the J end lost 2 bases, and 15 bases lay between the germline ends. CDR3 in DNA: TGTGCCAGCAGCGATCCGGGACGTGCCACAGATACGCAGTATTTT. Residues: CASSDPGRATDTQYF.

The chain links TRBV29-1 to TRBJ2-7; the D is unclear. This CDR3 is built from 14 residues. Germline V gene lookup returns CDR1 SQVTM and CDR2 ANQGSEA. Trimming took off 0 bases at V and 3 bases at J, with 12 bases between the two ends. CDR3 sequence reads: CSVEDEAAGYEQYF. In DNA form, the CDR3 reads TGCAGCGTTGAAGATGAGGCGGCAGGCTACGAGCAGTACTTC.

This sequence joins TRBV27 and TRBJ1-5; the D gene is possibly TRBD1 (5 bases). Germline V CDR1 and CDR2: MNHEY, SMNVEV (reference sequence). This CDR3 region has 15 residues. Trimming left V 5 bases short and J 0 bases short, with 11 bases between. The CDR3 loop is CASSPTAYSNQPQHF. CDR3 coding DNA: TGTGCCAGCAGTCCGACAGCCTATAGCAATCAGCCCCAGCATTTT.

This clone came up a few times. The genes are TRBV29-1 and TRBJ2-7; D uncertain. Looked up from germline, CDR1 is SQVTM and CDR2 is ANQGSEA. This CDR3 has 11 residues. Trimming shortened V by 6 bases and J by 5 bases, and 11 bases separated the two germline ends. The CDR3 nucleotides read TGCAGCGTCGTTGCGCAGAACGAGCAGTACTTC. Protein: CSVVAQNEQYF.

The genes are TRBV5-4 and TRBJ2-5; possibly TRBD1 for D (6 bases). Germline V gene lookup returns CDR1 SGHNT and CDR2 YYREEE (reference sequence). Trimming took off 1 base at V and 8 bases at J, with 12 bases between the two ends. This CDR3 spans 13 amino acids. CDR3 in amino acids: CASSLYRERTQYF. CDR3 nucleotide sequence: TGTGCCAGCAGCTTGTACAGGGAGAGAACCCAGTACTTC.

This chain connects TRBV2 to TRBJ2-1; 8 positions match TRBD2. CDR1 and CDR2 from the germline V gene are SNHLY and FYNNEI. The CDR3 covers 14 residues. V shed 6 bases, J shed 3 bases, and the junction held 4 bases outside the gene matches. CDR3 loop: CASRRRGDYNEQFF. DNA for the CDR3: TGTGCCAGCAGGAGGCGGGGGGACTACAATGAGCAGTTCTTC. Using reference TRBV2 and TRBJ2-1 for the parts outside the CDR3, the full variable domain is EPEVTQTPSHQVTQMGQEVILRCVPISNHLYFYWYRQILGQKVEFLVSFYNNEISEKSEIFDDQFSVERPDGSNFTLKIRSTKLEDSAMYFCASRRRGDYNEQFFGPGTRLTVL.

The chain has TRBV4-1 and TRBJ2-3; tentative D call: TRBD2 (5 bases). The CDR3 contains 16 residues. Germline CDR1 and CDR2: MGHRA and YSYEKL. Trimming removed 4 bases from V and 2 bases from J, with 16 bases in between. As DNA, the CDR3 is TGCGCCAGCAGCCTCGCGGGCCATCCCCCCACAGATACGCAGTATTTT. Its protein product is CASSLAGHPPTDTQYF.

The chain links TRBV9 to TRBJ2-1, with D tentatively TRBD2 (5 bases). Germline values: CDR1 SGDLS, CDR2 YYNGEE. CDR3 size: 15 residues. The V and J ends lost 0 bases and 2 bases respectively, with 9 bases between them. CDR3 sequence reads: CASSVGASPYNEQFF. For the CDR3, the DNA is TGTGCCAGCAGCGTAGGAGCTAGCCCCTACAATGAGCAGTTCTTC.

This chain joins TRBV4-1 and TRBJ1-1; D might be TRBD1 (5 bases). Germline lookup yields CDR1 MGHRA and CDR2 YSYEKL. Trimming shortened V by 1 base and J by 8 bases, and 11 bases separated the two germline ends. The CDR3 sequence is 13 residues long. In DNA form, the CDR3 reads TGCGCCAGCAGCCAAGGGGGGGGAGTAGAAGCTTTCTTT. Its translation: CASSQGGGVEAFF.

This chain uses TRBV2 with TRBJ2-5, with D tentatively TRBD2 (6 bases). Germline assignment: CDR1 SNHLY and CDR2 FYNNEI. This CDR3 has 17 amino acids. The V and J ends lost 6 bases and 2 bases respectively, with 22 bases between them. In DNA, the CDR3 is TGTGCCAGCAGGGATACCATACTAGCCCCCAGGCAAGAGACCCAGTACTTC. Its protein product is CASRDTILAPRQETQYF.

Only a few counts were recorded for this clone. This chain joins TRBV29-1 and TRBJ2-1, with 9 bases fitting TRBD2. The CDR3 has 22 amino acids. V lost 7 bases and J lost 11; bases outside the gene matches: 39. Germline V gives CDR1 SQVTM, CDR2 ANQGSEA. The CDR3 loop is CSARGYQQGPIERGALRLKQFF. The CDR3 nucleotides are TGCAGCGCCCGGGGCTACCAACAGGGGCCCATTGAGCGGGGGGCGCTACGACTGAAGCAGTTCTTC.

The genes are TRBV5-1 and TRBJ1-4; the D is unclear. Per the germline V gene, CDR1 is SGHRS and CDR2 is YFSETQ. The CDR3 has 16 amino acids. Trimming removed 2 bases from V and 0 bases from J, with 11 bases in between. CDR3 in amino acids: CASSFVGGATNEKLFF. Here the CDR3 DNA reads TGCGCCAGCAGCTTCGTGGGCGGTGCAACTAATGAAAAACTGTTTTTT.

With respect to this clone: The same CDR3 arises from other DNA sequences in this sample as well. CDR3 amino acids: CASSSLAGDYNEQFF. In DNA, the CDR3 is TGTGCCAGCAGCTCACTAGCGGGGGACTACAATGAGCAGTTCTTC. V and J are TRBV7-8 and TRBJ2-1; 11 nucleotides line up with TRBD2. CDR3 length: 15 residues. V shed 4 bases and J 3 bases; nucleotides not matched to a gene: 2. CDR1 is SGHVS, CDR2 FQNEAQ, per germline.

V gene TRBV7-9 combines with J gene TRBJ2-5; perhaps TRBD2 as D (5 bases). Germline V gene sequence: CDR1 SEHNR, CDR2 FQNEAQ (reference sequence). There are 13 residues in the CDR3. The V end was cut by 1 base, the J end by 5 bases, with 8 bases between. CDR3 in amino acids: CASSLVALETQYF. In DNA form, the CDR3 reads TGTGCCAGCAGCTTAGTAGCGTTGGAGACCCAGTACTTC.

This clone came up once. V gene TRBV7-2 combines with J gene TRBJ1-1; D gene uncertain. The CDR3 has 11 amino acids. Germline-derived CDR1 and CDR2 are SGHTA and FQGNSA. The V and J ends lost 3 bases and 7 bases respectively, with 6 bases between them. The CDR3 DNA reads TGTGCCAGCAGCTTGTACAGTGAAGCTTTCTTT. This encodes CASSLYSEAFF.

V gene TRBV7-8 combines with J gene TRBJ2-7; D is possibly TRBD1 (6 bases). CDR3 length equals 15 residues. V was cut by 4 bases and J by 6 bases, with 19 bases left in between. Germline CDR1 SGHVS, CDR2 FQNEAQ. The CDR3 bases are TGTGCCAGCAGCTCTGGGACAACTTCCACGGGCGAGCAGTACTTC. Amino acids: CASSSGTTSTGEQYF. The variable domain in full, completed from reference TRBV7-8 and TRBJ2-7, reads GAGVSQSPRYKVAKRGQDVALRCDPISGHVSLFWYQQALGQGPEFLTYFQNEAQLDKSGLPSDRFFAERPEGSVSTLKIQRTQQEDSAVYLCASSSGTTSTGEQYFGPGTRLTVT.

This clone appeared many times. The chain has TRBV19 and TRBJ2-5; D remains ambiguous. The CDR3 consists of 14 residues. The ends were cut back, 3 bases at V and 5 bases at J, with 13 bases in the middle. Germline V gene data show CDR1 as LNHDA and CDR2 as SQIVND (reference sequence). The CDR3 loop reads CASSIGLRSETQYF. DNA for the CDR3: TGTGCCAGTAGTATCGGGCTAAGGTCGGAGACCCAGTACTTC.

The rearrangement joins TRBV29-1 to TRBJ1-1, with D possibly matching TRBD1 (6 bases). CDR1 and CDR2 (germline): SQVTM, ANQGSEA. The CDR3 extends over 15 amino acids. The V end lost 0 bases, the J end lost 7 bases, and 18 bases lay between the germline ends. CDR3 sequence reads: CSVEERGGWKGEAFF. In nucleotides, the CDR3 is TGCAGCGTTGAAGAAAGGGGGGGATGGAAGGGTGAAGCTTTCTTT.

This chain uses TRBV7-8 with TRBJ1-1; D is ambiguous. Between the trimmed V and J ends, which lost 3 bases and 0 bases, there was a span of 5 bases. Germline V gene sequence: CDR1 SGHVS, CDR2 FQNEAQ. The CDR3 is 13 residues long. Here the CDR3 DNA reads TGTGCCAGCAGCTTGGAGGTGAACACTGAAGCTTTCTTT. This gives the protein CASSLEVNTEAFF.

J is TRBJ1-1 and V is TRBV30; tentatively, D is TRBD1 (6 bases). CDR3 length equals 11 residues. Per germline, CDR1 GTSNPN and CDR2 SVGIG (reference sequence). The ends were cut back, 5 bases at V and 6 bases at J, with 10 bases in the middle. CDR3 in amino acids: CAWGGGSEAFF. CDR3 bases: TGTGCCTGGGGAGGGGGGTCTGAAGCTTTCTTT.

V usage is TRBV6-5 and J usage is TRBJ1-1, with 9 bases aligning to TRBD1. Germline loops: CDR1 MNHEY, CDR2 SVGAGI. With 7 bases clipped from V and 4 bases from J, the junction kept 10 bases outside the gene matches. The CDR3 spans 15 residues. In nucleotides, the CDR3 is TGTGCCAGCATTTGGGGACAGGGCGGAAGCACTGAAGCTTTCTTT. Translating it yields CASIWGQGGSTEAFF.

This sequence joins TRBV7-8 and TRBJ2-7; D remains unclear. This CDR3 is built from 16 residues. Trimming took 0 bases from V and 0 from J, leaving 12 bases between them. The germline gives CDR1 SGHVS, CDR2 FQNEAQ. Here the CDR3 DNA reads TGTGCCAGCAGCTTAGCGCTGGTAGGGAACTCCTACGAGCAGTACTTC. Amino acids: CASSLALVGNSYEQYF.

This clone was seen a single time. The gene calls are TRBV6-1 and TRBJ2-5; D is perhaps TRBD2 (6 bases). This CDR3 comprises 16 residues. Germline V gene lookup returns CDR1 MNHNS and CDR2 SASEGT. Trimming stripped 2 bases from V and 2 bases from J, with 15 bases between. In nucleotides, the CDR3 is TGTGCCAGCAGTGAAATGGCGGGGACTGTACAAGAGACCCAGTACTTC. Translating it yields CASSEMAGTVQETQYF.

In this sample, this clone turned up once. The J gene is TRBJ2-7, the V gene TRBV5-1, with D possibly being TRBD2 (6 bases). Germline assignment: CDR1 SGHRS and CDR2 YFSETQ. With 2 bases removed from V and 5 bases from J, the gap between germline ends came to 14 bases. The length of the CDR3 is 14 residues. The CDR3: CASSLPTSPNEQYF. The CDR3 region has the DNA TGCGCCAGCAGCTTACCGACTAGTCCTAACGAGCAGTACTTC. Variable domain in full (rest from reference TRBV5-1 and TRBJ2-7): KAGVTQTPRYLIKTRGQQVTLSCSPISGHRSVSWYQQTPGQGLQFLFEYFSETQRNKGNFPGRFSGRQFSNSRSEMNVSTLELGDSALYLCASSLPTSPNEQYFGPGTRLTVT.

This clone has just a few counts. V and J are TRBV7-9 and TRBJ2-1; D ambiguous. V shed 3 bases and J shed 6 bases, with 3 bases lying between them. The CDR3 sequence is 11 residues long. The V gene's germline CDR1 is SEHNR and CDR2 FQNEAQ (reference sequence). CDR3 bases: TGTGCCAGCAGCTTGGGCAATGAGCAGTTCTTC. This translates into CASSLGNEQFF.

The chain uses TRBV4-1 and TRBJ2-1; D gene unclear. There are 11 residues in the CDR3. V lost 2 bases and J 5 bases, leaving 1 base between the germline ends. Germline V gives CDR1 MGHRA, CDR2 YSYEKL. The DNA of the CDR3 is TGCGCCAGCAGCCAACACAATGAGCAGTTCTTC. Encoded protein: CASSQHNEQFF.